Each of the 5 T cell receptor beta chains below was sequenced from the same sample in a study of blood T cell repertoires in COVID-19. Using immunoSEQ multiplex PCR, the repertoire was profiled, and TCRdb retains in-frame clones only, with some absent. This table holds some 70,000 clones, roughly 85% found once. Sample: peripheral blood. The receptors originated from a woman between 55 and 75 years old with acute or convalescent COVID-19.

The CDR3 coding sequence is TGTGCCAGCAGTGCCGGGAGCAATCAGCCCCAGCATTTT. It translates to CASSAGSNQPQHF. The chain carries TRBV2 and TRBJ1-5; no clear D. V lost 4 bases, J lost 1 base, and 5 bases lay in between. Germline lookup yields CDR1 SNHLY and CDR2 FYNNEI. This CDR3 comprises 13 residues.

This clone was seen only once. This chain links TRBV2 with TRBJ2-1; 11 positions match TRBD2. J gave up 8 bases and V 7 bases, and 7 bases lay outside the gene matches. This CDR3 comprises 14 residues. Germline V CDR1 and CDR2: SNHLY, FYNNEI. The CDR3 coding sequence is TGTGCCAGCACCCCTAGCGGGAGGTCGTATGAGCAGTTCTTC. Translation: CASTPSGRSYEQFF.

The J gene is TRBJ1-5, the V gene TRBV28; TRBD1 agrees at 7 bases. From germline, CDR1 is MDHEN and CDR2 SYDVKM. V gave up 5 bases and J gave up 1 base; unmatched junction bases: 5. CDR3 length: 15 residues. CDR3 amino acids: CASSPNRGSNQPQHF. For the CDR3, the DNA is TGTGCCAGCAGTCCTAACAGGGGAAGCAATCAGCCCCAGCATTTT.

This clone has only one observation. The V and J genes are TRBV19 and TRBJ2-7, with unresolved D. Trimming pared 5 bases from V and 7 bases from J, leaving 15 bases between. This CDR3 contains 13 residues. Germline assignment: CDR1 LNHDA and CDR2 SQIVND (reference sequence). The CDR3 sequence: CASSEMEPGEQYF. The CDR3 nucleotides read TGTGCCAGTAGTGAGATGGAGCCGGGTGAGCAGTACTTC.

The chain couples TRBV27 to TRBJ1-1; tentatively, D is TRBD1 (5 bases). The CDR3 covers 15 residues. Germline V gene data show CDR1 as MNHEY and CDR2 as SMNVEV (reference sequence). Trimming left V 1 base short and J 1 base short, with 10 bases between. CDR3 DNA: TGTGCCAGCAGTTTATTTTTGGGGGGGAACACTGAAGCTTTCTTT. Translating gives CASSLFLGGNTEAFF.